The 22 T cell receptor beta chains below all came from one sample that was sequenced in a study of metastatic and nonmetastatic thyroid tumors. TCRdb re-clonotyped the PCR reads through MiXCR. The sample lists under 30,000 clones, less than 25% occurring once. Until they underwent thyroid surgery, no patient had received any treatment. Sequencing was performed on blood. These TCRs come from a female donor with papillary thyroid cancer or a benign thyroid nodule (not recorded which). Some clones in this sample may be carry-over from other donors' samples.

This clone has a count of ten or more. The CDR3 loop reads CASRDGPPEGEKLFF. CDR3 DNA: TGTGCCAGCAGAGACGGCCCCCCCGAAGGTGAAAAACTGTTTTTT. The chain has TRBV2 and TRBJ1-4; no definite D call. The CDR3 runs to 15 residues. The germline gives CDR1 SNHLY, CDR2 FYNNEI. Trimming cost V 6 bases and J 7 bases, with 18 bases left between them.

The table lists this clone with many counts. The CDR3 coding sequence is TGTGCCAGCAGCTTACTTTGGCAGGAAGCAGATACGCAGTATTTT. Its protein is CASSLLWQEADTQYF. V usage is TRBV11-1 and J usage is TRBJ2-3; D remains ambiguous. Trimming shortened V by 2 bases and J by 4 bases, and 13 bases separated the two germline ends. Germline lookup yields CDR1 SGHAT and CDR2 FQDESV (reference sequence). The CDR3 runs 15 residues.

As DNA, the CDR3 is TGTGCCAGCAGCGTGCGGGACTACCACTACAATGAGCAGTTCTTC. Translated: CASSVRDYHYNEQFF. The chain couples TRBV7-3 to TRBJ2-1; TRBD2 matches 7 bases. Germline V gene data show CDR1 as SGHTA and CDR2 as FQGTGA. After removal of 5 bases from V and 3 bases from J, the junction contained 7 bases not matched to a gene. The CDR3 sequence is 15 residues long.

V gene TRBV27 combines with J gene TRBJ1-2, with D unclear. The ends were cut back, 2 bases at V and 3 bases at J, with 7 bases in the middle. The CDR3 runs 13 residues. In germline, CDR1 is MNHEY, CDR2 SMNVEV (reference sequence). CDR3: CASSLGGHYGYTF. In nucleotides, the CDR3 is TGTGCCAGCAGTTTAGGCGGGCACTATGGCTACACCTTC.

This clone was counted many times. The rearrangement uses TRBV19 and TRBJ2-7; 7 nucleotides align to TRBD1. This CDR3 comprises 14 residues. CDR1 and CDR2 from the germline V gene are LNHDA and SQIVND (reference sequence). Trimming removed 5 bases from V and 0 bases from J; junction bases left unmatched: 4. CDR3 DNA: TGTGCCAGTAGTGTGACAGGGTCCTCCTACGAGCAGTACTTC. The encoded protein is CASSVTGSSYEQYF.

The table lists this clone with many counts. Other DNA sequences in the sample encode the same CDR3. The rearrangement uses TRBV6-7 and TRBJ2-6; TRBD1 agrees at 7 bases. TRBV6-7 is an open reading frame, and its role is uncertain. The CDR3 sequence is 16 residues long. With 8 bases clipped from V and 0 bases from J, the junction kept 7 bases outside the gene matches. CDR3 DNA sequence: TGTGCCAGCCCTAAGACAGGGTACTCTGGGGCCAACGTCCTGACTTTC. Translated: CASPKTGYSGANVLTF.

This clone was recorded many times. V usage is TRBV2 and J usage is TRBJ2-4; either TRBD1 or TRBD2 may fit D (5 bases each). This CDR3 has 14 amino acids. V was clipped by 2 bases and J by 7 bases, with 12 bases between them. CDR1 is SNHLY, CDR2 FYNNEI, per germline. For the CDR3, the DNA is TGTGCCAGCAGTGAACCCGCCGGGGCGAACATTCAGTACTTC. Translating gives CASSEPAGANIQYF.

The sample holds a few counts of this clone. J is TRBJ1-1 and V is TRBV6-2 or TRBV6-3; 7 bases line up with TRBD1. Trimming at V came to 1 base and at J to 0 bases, leaving 14 bases not matched to a gene. There are 19 residues in the CDR3. CDR1 is MNHEY and CDR2 is SVGEGT in the germline V gene. The CDR3 sequence is CASSYYPPASGGMNTEAFF. CDR3 nucleotide sequence: TGTGCCAGCAGTTACTACCCCCCCGCGTCAGGGGGTATGAACACTGAAGCTTTCTTT.

This clone came up many times. The chain is built from TRBV3-1 and TRBJ1-2; D is unclear. The V gene's germline CDR1 is LGHDT and CDR2 YNNKEL (reference sequence). Trimming removed 3 bases at V and 5 bases at J, with 13 bases between. The CDR3 covers 14 residues. CDR3 bases: TGTGCCAGCAGCCACGTCAGGACTAGATATGGCTACACCTTC. Protein: CASSHVRTRYGYTF.

The gene calls are TRBV4-2 and TRBJ2-1; 12 bases are a match to TRBD2. This CDR3 spans 16 amino acids. Germline values: CDR1 LGHNA, CDR2 YNFKEQ. Trimming at V came to 0 bases and at J to 8 bases, leaving 5 bases not matched to a gene. The CDR3 is CASSQELAGGPDEQFF. The DNA of the CDR3 is TGTGCCAGCAGCCAAGAGCTAGCGGGAGGGCCGGATGAGCAGTTCTTC.

Details on this clone: The junction departs from the called germline gene at one end, perhaps through a read error. This chain links TRBV5-1 with TRBJ2-2; 7 bases match TRBD2. Germline V gives CDR1 SGHRS, CDR2 YFSETQ. CDR3 length: 18 amino acids. The CDR3 sequence is CASSLGLVTSWITGELLF. In nucleotides, the CDR3 is TGCGCCAGCAGCTTGGGACTTGTGACTAGCTGGATTACCGGGGAGCTGTTATTT.

J is TRBJ2-3 and V is TRBV20-1, with TRBD2 matching over 8 bases. Per the germline V gene, CDR1 is DFQATT and CDR2 is SNEGSKA (reference sequence). The CDR3 covers 14 residues. V was clipped by 5 bases and J by 5 bases; unmatched bases: 9. The CDR3 reads CSAPSGSREDTQYF. The CDR3 coding sequence is TGCAGTGCTCCAAGCGGGAGTCGCGAAGATACGCAGTATTTT.

This clone was seen at least ten times. This chain links TRBV20-1 with TRBJ1-5, with TRBD1 identical over 7 bases. This CDR3 spans 15 amino acids. Germline V gene sequence: CDR1 DFQATT, CDR2 SNEGSKA (reference sequence). J gave up 0 bases and V 0 bases, and 2 bases lay outside the gene matches. The CDR3 sequence: CSARDGTVSNQPQHF. The CDR3 nucleotides are TGCAGTGCTAGAGATGGGACAGTTAGCAATCAGCCCCAGCATTTT.

V is TRBV18 and J is TRBJ2-1; 10 bases agree with TRBD2. The CDR3 is 15 amino acids. Germline V gene sequence: CDR1 KGHSH, CDR2 LQKENI. Losses at the gene ends were 4 bases for V and 6 bases for J; bases not matched to a gene: 6. CDR3 nucleotide sequence: TGTGCCAGCTCACGAACAAGCGGGAGGGCCAATGAGCAGTTCTTC. Its protein product is CASSRTSGRANEQFF.

To note about this clone: The missing conserved phenylalanine or tryptophan at the end of this CDR3 makes a read error likely. The chain carries TRBV20-1 and TRBJ1-2; D unresolved. Germline-derived CDR1 and CDR2 are DFQATT and SNEGSKA (reference sequence). V was shortened by 0 bases and J by 4 bases, with 12 bases between the two germline ends. The CDR3 sequence is 14 residues long. The CDR3 loop reads CSARERWEVYGYTV. DNA for the CDR3: TGCAGTGCTAGAGAAAGATGGGAGGTCTATGGCTACACCGTC.

This clone was detected many times. The chain joins TRBV18 to TRBJ2-6, with D possibly being TRBD2 (6 bases). Trimming removed 2 bases from V and 1 base from J, with 15 bases in between. In germline, CDR1 is KGHSH, CDR2 LQKENI. This CDR3 is 18 amino acids long. The CDR3 reads CASSPSGQGFSGANVLTF. The CDR3 DNA follows: TGTGCCAGCTCACCAAGCGGGCAGGGTTTTTCTGGGGCCAACGTCCTGACTTTC.

This clone was counted at least ten times. The rearrangement uses TRBV7-2 and TRBJ1-1; possibly TRBD1 for D (5 bases). Germline CDR1 is SGHTA and CDR2 is FQGNSA. V gave up 1 base and J gave up 0 bases, with 6 bases separating them. The CDR3 totals 14 residues. CDR3 nucleotides: TGTGCCAGCAGCTTAGGGGGCTTGAACACTGAAGCTTTCTTT. It is translated as CASSLGGLNTEAFF.

This clone was counted many times. This sequence may be a read error, since a much larger clone differs from it by one base. CDR3 DNA sequence: TGTGCCGGCAAACGGGGGGGCGGGGAATACGAGCAGTACTTC. Translation gives CAGKRGGGEYEQYF. The gene calls are TRBV28 and TRBJ2-7; 8 nucleotides line up with TRBD2. Per germline, CDR1 MDHEN and CDR2 SYDVKM. After removal of 11 bases from V and 4 bases from J, the junction contained 13 bases not matched to a gene. The CDR3 sequence is 14 residues long.

This clone was detected a few times. The V and J genes are TRBV12-3 or TRBV12-4 and TRBJ2-1, with 9 bases lining up with TRBD1. The length of the CDR3 is 15 residues. Unmatched junction bases numbered 15, after V lost 8 bases and J lost 10 bases. CDR3 residues: CASSWAGQGIWEQFF. In DNA form, the CDR3 reads TGTGCCAGCTCGTGGGCGGGACAGGGAATCTGGGAGCAGTTCTTC.

This clone has ten or more counts. The V and J genes are TRBV25-1 and TRBJ1-2, with D possibly matching TRBD1 (6 bases). The CDR3 sequence is 12 residues long. Germline V CDR1 and CDR2: MGHDK, SYGVNS. Trimming pared 6 bases from V and 4 bases from J, leaving 9 bases between. The CDR3 DNA reads as TGTGCCAGCAGCTGGGGGCTCTATGGCTACACCTTC. This encodes CASSWGLYGYTF.

This clone was detected ten times or more. Other DNA sequences in the sample encode the same CDR3. The chain uses TRBV24-1 and TRBJ2-1; 15 nucleotides align to TRBD2. The CDR3 length is 21 residues. Germline V lookup: CDR1 KGHDR, CDR2 SFDVKD. The junction had 9 bases not matched to a gene; V was cut back by 1 base and J by 0 bases. The CDR3 nucleotides are TGTGCCACCAGTGATTTATCCCCCGGGACTAGCGGGAGGAGCTCCTACAATGAGCAGTTCTTC. It encodes CATSDLSPGTSGRSSYNEQFF.

This clone has at least ten counts. A much bigger clone sits one base away, suggesting this may be a read error. The same CDR3 arises from other DNA sequences in this sample as well. V usage is TRBV3-1 and J usage is TRBJ1-1; D unresolved. The germline V gene has CDR1 LGHDT and CDR2 YNNKEL (reference sequence). V gave up 4 bases and J gave up 3 bases, with 9 bases separating them. CDR3 size: 13 residues. The CDR3 coding sequence is TGTGCCAGCAGCCCTTCAGGTGACACTGAAGCTTTCTTT. It specifies CASSPSGDTEAFF. Together with reference TRBV3-1 and TRBJ1-1, the CDR3 gives the full variable domain: DTAVSQTPKYLVTQMGNDKSIKCEQNLGHDTMYWYKQDSKKFLKIMFSYNNKELIINETVPNRFSPKSPDKAHLNLHINSLELGDSAVYFCASSPSGDTEAFFGQGTRLTVV.